This T cell receptor (beta chain) was recorded in a study of T cell repertoires in cytomegalovirus infection. Overall study: It was recently identified HLA-C-restricted and well-studied HLA-B-restricted CMV epitopes that the study used. Through public TCR beta signatures, both CMV infection and matching HLA type were indicated. Study-level findings and limits: Summed frequency of public TCR beta families distinguished CMV carriers with the relevant HLA. CMV-specific TCR beta clonotypes restricted by HLA-C were the ones dominating the ex vivo response.

Of note for this clonotype: Its antigen is as yet unknown.

MiXCR, run by TCRdb on the reads, gives a single entry per CDR3 protein. The table includes around 800,000 distinct CDR3 sequences, about 31% detected once. Germline CDR1 MNHNS, CDR2 SASEGT. V lost 5 bases to trimming and J lost 2 bases, with 26 bases between them. This CDR3 has 19 residues. The TCR sequence derives from a human donor in good health (CMV status not recorded). Some clones in this sample may be carry-over from other donors' samples. The chain employs TRBV6-1 and TRBJ2-3; a weak D match, TRBD2 (6 bases). The sequences come from cultured CD8+ T cells from PBMCs, collected from culture after CMV antigen stimulation. This chain's CDR3 is CASSLRSPMGEALTDTQYF. CDR3 bases: TGTGCCAGCAGTCTTCGATCGCCTATGGGGGAGGCCCTCACAGATACGCAGTATTTT.